These 4 T cell receptor beta chains were sequenced from one sample in a study of identical twins. TCRdb processed the 5' RACE reads anew with MiXCR; each CDR3 protein has one entry. Of approximately 620,000 distinct CDR3 sequences in the sample, more than 6.5% were seen once. A further study also used this sample, focusing on yellow fever vaccine responses in identical twins.

Source material: PBMCs. The receptors were gathered from a woman under 30 in good health.

The CDR3 nucleotides read TGCGCCAGCAGCCAAGGAAGGGGGACTAGCGGGAGGGAGCAGTTCTTC. It translates to CASSQGRGTSGREQFF. The chain employs TRBV4-3 and TRBJ2-1, with TRBD2 matching over 15 bases. Looked up from germline, CDR1 is LGHNA and CDR2 is YSLEER. This CDR3 spans 16 amino acids. Trimming at V came to 1 base and at J to 10 bases, leaving 5 bases not matched to a gene.

This clonotype was detected many times. The CDR3 region is CSAQGPSSYEQYF. CDR3 sequence (DNA): TGCAGTGCTCAGGGGCCTAGCTCCTACGAGCAGTACTTC. V gene TRBV20-1 combines with J gene TRBJ2-7, with D possibly matching TRBD1 (6 bases). This CDR3 contains 13 residues. Germline assignment: CDR1 DFQATT and CDR2 SNEGSKA (reference sequence). V shed 5 bases and J shed 0 bases, with 11 bases lying between them.

This clonotype was observed a few times. The chain recombines TRBV7-9 with TRBJ2-7; 7 bases are shared with TRBD1. Per the germline V gene, CDR1 is SEHNR and CDR2 is FQNEAQ (reference sequence). V lost 5 bases to trimming and J lost 4 bases; unmatched junction nucleotides: 14. The CDR3 is 16 amino acids. The CDR3 protein is CASSPSGRGIRYEQYF. CDR3 DNA: TGTGCCAGCAGCCCATCGGGCAGGGGGATTCGGTACGAGCAGTACTTC.

This sequence joins TRBV15 and TRBJ2-7, with D tentatively TRBD2 (5 bases). CDR3 length: 15 residues. Germline loops: CDR1 LNHNV, CDR2 YYDKDF (reference sequence). Between the trimmed V and J ends, which lost 0 bases and 6 bases, there was a span of 15 bases. The CDR3 DNA reads TGTGCCACCAGCAGAGAGGGTAGCGATGTTGGCGAGCAGTACTTC. The encoded protein is CATSREGSDVGEQYF.